The source of this TCR beta chain is a study of blood T cell repertoires in COVID-19. About the study: Samples of COVID-19 (acute and convalescent) were obtained from the United States, Italy and Spain. T cells, B-cell-depleted T cells, or PBMCs supplied cDNA or gDNA.

V was pared by 3 bases and J by 2 bases, with 14 bases between. This CDR3 is built from 15 residues. The V gene's germline CDR1 is LNHDA and CDR2 SQIVND (reference sequence). As processed by the authors: Quantification of nucleated cells was approximated via reference gene primer amplification. Data came from immunoSEQ multiplex PCR; TCRdb stores just in-frame clones and leaves some out. V, J and clone size derive from that table, while D and trimming were established from the DNA sequence. The data hold about 170,000 clones, with roughly 80% observed a single time. The specimen sequenced was peripheral blood. The chain joins TRBV19 to TRBJ2-7; D remains ambiguous. The sequence derives from a human donor with acute or convalescent COVID-19. The donor label of this sample is uncertain. The CDR3, as DNA: TGTGCCAGTAGTATTTCTCTTGGGCAGCCCTACGAGCAGTACTTC. Encoded protein: CASSISLGQPYEQYF.